The clone carrying this T cell receptor beta chain occurred many times. Its target is unknown. This sample is drawn from a study of T-cell reconstitution after alpha-beta-depleted transplantation in children. V was shortened by 2 bases and J by 5 bases, with 7 bases between the two germline ends. The CDR3 runs to 12 residues. Germline CDR1 is SGHRS and CDR2 is YFSETQ. Overall study findings and caveats: Newly produced T cells mostly provided counts and TCRbeta diversity after one year, as hyperexpanded clones declined. TCRbeta diversity was high at day 60 in some patients (a result of surviving recipient T cells and thymic progenitors). Reports say that about two months after transplant, the alpha-beta T cells came out of several hundred graft clones that had expanded.

Using unique molecular identifiers, the investigators prepared the TCRbeta library. TCRdb re-called the PCR reads with MiXCR, one entry per CDR3 protein. The table shows fewer than 350,000 distinct CDR3 sequences, with over 7.5% occurring only once. This sample comprised peripheral blood, obtained 360 days after TCRalphabeta/CD19-depleted stem cell transplant. The chain joins TRBV5-1 to TRBJ2-5; no definite D call. The clonotype was recovered from a female patient aged 2-15 years who had a stem cell transplant for Fanconi anemia, so the T cells may come from the graft donor. This CDR3 is CASSFSRETQYF. In DNA form, the CDR3 reads TGCGCCAGCAGCTTCAGCCGGGAGACCCAGTACTTC.